What follows is one T cell receptor beta chain and its context. Its cognate antigen has yet to be identified. Per-base quality was not reported, and no clone a single base away is much larger than it. This specimen comes from a study of patients and donors after allogeneic stem cell transplantation (dated by TCRdb to between 2020 and 2021). Library generation was performed with RT-PCR. Sequenced on a NextSeq 550. TCRdb reworked the public reads: Q25 trimming with fastp, MiXCR clone assembly, productive beta chains retained. Duplicate CDR3 protein sequences are folded into a single record with the most common DNA and genes. This sample holds some 880,000 distinct CDR3 sequences; around 17% were observed only once. Under 6.5% of the sample is held by the ten biggest clonotypes. Taken from cysteine to phenylalanine, the CDR3 has 18 residues. Only the CDR3 DNA is retained, 54 bases long and in frame from the first base. A distance of 20 bases separates the germline ends of V and J, which lose 0 bases and 1 base respectively. CDR1 and CDR2, looked up from the germline V gene, are SGHRS and YFSETQ.

The chain is made from TRBV5-1 and TRBJ2-7, with the D segment possibly TRBD1 or TRBD2, each aligning over 5 bases. The material sequenced was blood, either unsorted or a sorted T cell fraction (not recorded which). This TCR was sampled from a human donor who was either an allogeneic HSCT recipient or a stem cell or donor lymphocyte infusion donor (not recorded which). It is not recorded whose cells these are; they may come from a transplant donor. The CDR3 protein sequence reads: CASSLANIGTVRSYEQYF. The DNA sequence is given as TGCGCCAGCAGCTTGGCCAACATCGGGACGGTCAGGTCCTACGAGCAGTACTTC.